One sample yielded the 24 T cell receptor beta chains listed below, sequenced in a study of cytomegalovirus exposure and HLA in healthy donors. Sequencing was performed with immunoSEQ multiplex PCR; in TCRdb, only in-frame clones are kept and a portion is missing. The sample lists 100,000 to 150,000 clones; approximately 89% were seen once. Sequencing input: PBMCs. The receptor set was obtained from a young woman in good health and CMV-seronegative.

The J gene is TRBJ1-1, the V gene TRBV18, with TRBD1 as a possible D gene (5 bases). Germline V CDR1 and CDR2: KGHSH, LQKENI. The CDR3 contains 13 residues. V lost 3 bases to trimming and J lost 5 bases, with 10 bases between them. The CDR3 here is CASSPGGPTEAFF. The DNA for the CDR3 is TGTGCCAGCTCACCCGGGGGACCAACTGAAGCTTTCTTT.

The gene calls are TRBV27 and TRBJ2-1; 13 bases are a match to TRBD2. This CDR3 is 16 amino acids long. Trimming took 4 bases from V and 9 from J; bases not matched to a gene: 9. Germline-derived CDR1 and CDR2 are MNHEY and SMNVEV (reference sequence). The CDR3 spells CASSSPGLAGTGEQFF. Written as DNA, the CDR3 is TGTGCCAGCAGTTCTCCGGGACTAGCGGGGACGGGTGAGCAGTTCTTC.

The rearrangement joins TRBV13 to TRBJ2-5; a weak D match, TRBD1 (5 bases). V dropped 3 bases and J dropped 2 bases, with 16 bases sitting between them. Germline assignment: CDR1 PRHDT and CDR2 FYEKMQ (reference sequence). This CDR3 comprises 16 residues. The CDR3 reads CASSLGQGGTQETQYF. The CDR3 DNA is TGTGCCAGCAGCTTGGGGCAGGGTGGCACACAAGAGACCCAGTACTTC.

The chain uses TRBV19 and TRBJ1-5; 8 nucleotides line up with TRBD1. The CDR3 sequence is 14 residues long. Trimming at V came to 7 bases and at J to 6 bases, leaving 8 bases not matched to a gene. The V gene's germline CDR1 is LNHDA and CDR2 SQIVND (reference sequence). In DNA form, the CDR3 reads TGTGCCAGTACCCAGGGGGCGGGAAGTCAGCCCCAGCATTTT. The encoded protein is CASTQGAGSQPQHF.

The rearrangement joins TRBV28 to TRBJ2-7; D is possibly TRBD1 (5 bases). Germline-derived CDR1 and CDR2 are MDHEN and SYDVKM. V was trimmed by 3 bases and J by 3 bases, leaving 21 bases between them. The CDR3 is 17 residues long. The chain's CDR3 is CASSFGFRTGSLYEQYF. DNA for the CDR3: TGTGCCAGCAGTTTCGGGTTTCGTACAGGTAGTCTCTACGAGCAGTACTTC.

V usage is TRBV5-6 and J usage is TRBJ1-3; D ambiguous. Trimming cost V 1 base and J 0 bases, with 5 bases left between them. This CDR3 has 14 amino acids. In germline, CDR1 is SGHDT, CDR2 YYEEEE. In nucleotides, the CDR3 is TGTGCCAGCAGCTTGCGCAGCTCTGGAAACACCATATATTTT. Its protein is CASSLRSSGNTIYF.

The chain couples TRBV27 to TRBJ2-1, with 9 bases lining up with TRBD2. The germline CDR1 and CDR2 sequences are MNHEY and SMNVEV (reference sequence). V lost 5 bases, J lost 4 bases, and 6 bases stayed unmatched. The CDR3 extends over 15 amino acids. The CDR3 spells CASSIPSGEYNEQFF. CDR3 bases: TGTGCCAGCAGTATCCCTAGCGGGGAATACAATGAGCAGTTCTTC.

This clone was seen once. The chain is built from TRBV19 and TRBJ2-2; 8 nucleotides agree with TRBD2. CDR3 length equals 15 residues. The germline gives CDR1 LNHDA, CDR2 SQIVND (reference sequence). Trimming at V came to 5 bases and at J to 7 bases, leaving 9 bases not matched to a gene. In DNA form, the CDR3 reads TGTGCCAGTAGTTCCGGGGGGGATTTCGACGGGGAGCTGTTTTTT. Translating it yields CASSSGGDFDGELFF.

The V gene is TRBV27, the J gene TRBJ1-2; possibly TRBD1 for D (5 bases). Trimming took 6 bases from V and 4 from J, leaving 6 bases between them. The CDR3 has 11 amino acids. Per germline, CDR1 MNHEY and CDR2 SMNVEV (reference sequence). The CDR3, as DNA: TGTGCCAGCAGGGGGCCCTATGGCTACACCTTC. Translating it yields CASRGPYGYTF.

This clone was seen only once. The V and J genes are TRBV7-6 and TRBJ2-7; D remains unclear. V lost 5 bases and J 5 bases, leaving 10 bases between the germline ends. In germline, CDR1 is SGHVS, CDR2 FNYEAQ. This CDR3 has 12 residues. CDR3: CASSPLSHEQYF. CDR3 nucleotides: TGTGCCAGCAGCCCCCTTAGCCACGAGCAGTACTTC.

CDR3 amino acids: CASSYQGGTEAFF. The CDR3 DNA follows: TGTGCCAGCAGTTACCAGGGGGGCACTGAAGCTTTCTTT. The chain employs TRBV6-5 and TRBJ1-1, with 7 bases aligning to TRBD1. J lost 4 bases, V lost 2 bases, and 1 base had no gene match. CDR1 is MNHEY, CDR2 SVGAGI, per germline. This CDR3 spans 13 amino acids.

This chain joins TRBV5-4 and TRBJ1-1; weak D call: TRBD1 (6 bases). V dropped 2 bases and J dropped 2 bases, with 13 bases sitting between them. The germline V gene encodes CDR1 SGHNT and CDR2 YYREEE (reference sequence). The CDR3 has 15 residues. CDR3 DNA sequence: TGTGCCAGCAGCTTCGAAGGGGGTGGAAACACTGAAGCTTTCTTT. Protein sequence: CASSFEGGGNTEAFF.

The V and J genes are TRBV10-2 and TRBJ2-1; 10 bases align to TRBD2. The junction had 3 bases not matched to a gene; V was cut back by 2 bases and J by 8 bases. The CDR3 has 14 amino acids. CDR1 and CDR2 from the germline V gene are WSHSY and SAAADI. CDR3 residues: CASSEIAGGDEQFF. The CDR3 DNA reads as TGCGCCAGCAGTGAGATAGCGGGAGGTGATGAGCAGTTCTTC.

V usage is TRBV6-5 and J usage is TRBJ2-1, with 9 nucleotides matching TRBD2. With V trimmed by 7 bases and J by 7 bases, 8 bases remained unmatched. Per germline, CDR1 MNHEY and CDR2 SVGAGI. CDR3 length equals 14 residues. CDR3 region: CASNIAGAGNEQFF. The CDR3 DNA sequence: TGTGCCAGCAATATAGCGGGAGCGGGGAATGAGCAGTTCTTC.

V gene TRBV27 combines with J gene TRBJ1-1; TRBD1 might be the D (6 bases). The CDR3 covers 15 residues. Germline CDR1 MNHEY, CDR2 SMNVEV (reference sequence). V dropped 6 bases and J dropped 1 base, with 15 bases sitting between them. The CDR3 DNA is TGTGCCAGCAGCCGAGGGGACATATGGAACACTGAAGCTTTCTTT. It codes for CASSRGDIWNTEAFF.

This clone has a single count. In DNA form, the CDR3 reads TGTGCCAGCAAGCCGCTCCTCGGGCAAGAGACCCAGTACTTC. Translation: CASKPLLGQETQYF. The chain links TRBV28 to TRBJ2-5; D is undetermined. V was clipped by 7 bases and J by 2 bases, with 14 bases between them. This CDR3 contains 14 residues. Germline V gene lookup returns CDR1 MDHEN and CDR2 SYDVKM.

CDR3 bases: TGTGCCAGCATAATGTTCGGGACTAGCGGGGTCGATCGCTACGAGCAGTACGTC. Protein: CASIMFGTSGVDRYEQYV. The J gene is TRBJ2-7, the V gene TRBV28; TRBD2 aligns across 13 bases. CDR3 length: 18 residues. Germline V gene lookup returns CDR1 MDHEN and CDR2 SYDVKM. V was pared by 7 bases and J by 3 bases, with 15 bases of the junction left unmatched.

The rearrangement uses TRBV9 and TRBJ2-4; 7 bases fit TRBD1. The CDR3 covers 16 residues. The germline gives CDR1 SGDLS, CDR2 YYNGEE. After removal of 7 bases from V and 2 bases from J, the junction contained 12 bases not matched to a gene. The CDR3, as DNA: TGTGCCAGCGAACCGACAGGGCGAGGAACCAAAAACATTCAGTACTTC. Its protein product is CASEPTGRGTKNIQYF. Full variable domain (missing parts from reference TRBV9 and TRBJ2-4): DSGVTQTPKHLITATGQRVTLRCSPRSGDLSVYWYQQSLDQGLQFLIQYYNGEERAKGNILERFSAQQFPDLHSELNLSSLELGDSALYFCASEPTGRGTKNIQYFGAGTRLSVL.

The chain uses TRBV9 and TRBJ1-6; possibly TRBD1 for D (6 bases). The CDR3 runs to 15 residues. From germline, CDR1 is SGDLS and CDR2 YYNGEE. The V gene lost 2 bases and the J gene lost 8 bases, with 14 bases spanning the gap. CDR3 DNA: TGTGCCAGCAGCGTTGGGGGACACGGGTATTCACCCCTCCACTTT. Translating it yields CASSVGGHGYSPLHF.

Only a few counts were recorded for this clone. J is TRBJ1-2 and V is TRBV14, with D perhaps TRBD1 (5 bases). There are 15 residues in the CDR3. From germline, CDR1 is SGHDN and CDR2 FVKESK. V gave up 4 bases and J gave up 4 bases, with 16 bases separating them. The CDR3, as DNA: TGTGCCAGCAGCCCAACTGGGGCGCGGGGCTATGGCTACACCTTC. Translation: CASSPTGARGYGYTF.

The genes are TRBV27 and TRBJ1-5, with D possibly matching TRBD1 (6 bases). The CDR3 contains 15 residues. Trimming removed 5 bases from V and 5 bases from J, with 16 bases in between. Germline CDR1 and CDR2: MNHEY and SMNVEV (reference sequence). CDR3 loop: CASSVLGQQDQPQHF. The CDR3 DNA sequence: TGTGCCAGCAGTGTGCTGGGACAACAAGATCAGCCCCAGCATTTT.

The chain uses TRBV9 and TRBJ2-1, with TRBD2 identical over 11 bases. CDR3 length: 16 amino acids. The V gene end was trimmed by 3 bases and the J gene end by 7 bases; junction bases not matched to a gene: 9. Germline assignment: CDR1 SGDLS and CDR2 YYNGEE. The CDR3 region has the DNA TGTGCCAGCAGCGCGAACCCTAGCGGGAGGAAGAATGAGCAGTTCTTC. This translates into CASSANPSGRKNEQFF.

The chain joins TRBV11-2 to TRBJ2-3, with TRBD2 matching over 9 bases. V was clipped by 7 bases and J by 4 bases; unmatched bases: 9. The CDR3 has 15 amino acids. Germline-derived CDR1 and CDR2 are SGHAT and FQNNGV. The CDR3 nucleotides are TGTGCCAGCACCCTTCGGGCGGGGGGGCCAGATACGCAGTATTTT. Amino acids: CASTLRAGGPDTQYF.

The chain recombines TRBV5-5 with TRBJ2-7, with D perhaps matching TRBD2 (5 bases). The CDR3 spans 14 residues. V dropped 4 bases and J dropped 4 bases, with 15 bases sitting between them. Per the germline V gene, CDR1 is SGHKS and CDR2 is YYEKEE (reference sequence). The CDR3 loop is CASSAASGLYEQYF. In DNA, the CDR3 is TGTGCCAGCAGCGCGGCGTCGGGGTTGTACGAGCAGTACTTC.